The 29 T cell receptor beta chains below all came from one sample that was sequenced in a study of circulating and synovial CD4+ cells in juvenile arthritis. Some clones are missing from TCRdb's copy, which holds only in-frame ones; the method was immunoSEQ multiplex PCR. The data hold tens of thousands of clones, with about 95% observed a single time. The material sequenced was CD4+ T cells from blood. These receptors all stem from a human donor with juvenile idiopathic arthritis.

This chain joins TRBV27 and TRBJ2-1, with 7 bases identical to TRBD1. Per the germline V gene, CDR1 is MNHEY and CDR2 is SMNVEV (reference sequence). This CDR3 contains 15 residues. The junction had 8 bases not matched to a gene; V was cut back by 6 bases and J by 3 bases. The CDR3 DNA sequence: TGTGCCAGCAGCCGTTCCGGGACAGTCTACAATGAGCAGTTCTTC. Its translation: CASSRSGTVYNEQFF.

This sequence joins TRBV28 and TRBJ1-2; D remains unclear. Trimming took off 10 bases at V and 7 bases at J, with 19 bases between the two ends. The germline gives CDR1 MDHEN, CDR2 SYDVKM. The CDR3 sequence is 13 residues long. CDR3 sequence reads: CAINLRAGSGYTF. In nucleotides, the CDR3 is TGTGCCATCAACCTTAGAGCCGGGTCTGGCTACACCTTC.

The rearrangement uses TRBV2 and TRBJ2-1, with 7 bases aligning to TRBD1. The CDR3 loop spans 15 amino acids. Germline assignment: CDR1 SNHLY and CDR2 FYNNEI. V lost 4 bases to trimming and J lost 5 bases; unmatched junction nucleotides: 8. As DNA, the CDR3 is TGTGCCAGCAGTGTCGGGACAGCCCCAAACAATGAGCAGTTCTTC. Its translation is CASSVGTAPNNEQFF.

The CDR3 nucleotides are TGCAGCGTTGGGACAGGGGGCTCCTACGAGCAGTACTTC. Protein product: CSVGTGGSYEQYF. This chain uses TRBV29-1 with TRBJ2-7; 10 bases are shared with TRBD1. Germline loops: CDR1 SQVTM, CDR2 ANQGSEA. The ends lost 4 bases at V and 0 bases at J; junction bases unmatched: 0. The CDR3 contains 13 residues.

V usage is TRBV4-1 and J usage is TRBJ2-5, with 13 bases that match TRBD2. J was trimmed by 5 bases and V by 1 base; bases with no gene match: 4. Germline V gene data show CDR1 as MGHRA and CDR2 as YSYEKL. The CDR3 is made up of 16 amino acids. Written as DNA, the CDR3 is TGCGCCAGCAGCCAAGCCGGACTAGCGGGGGTGGAGACCCAGTACTTC. Translated: CASSQAGLAGVETQYF.

The V gene is TRBV27, the J gene TRBJ1-5, with no clear D. The ends were cut back, 11 bases at V and 2 bases at J, with 10 bases in the middle. Germline V CDR1 and CDR2: MNHEY, SMNVEV (reference sequence). CDR3 size: 12 residues. CDR3 coding DNA: TGTGCCCGCCCCGGGGGCAATCAGCCCCAGCATTTT. It translates to CARPGGNQPQHF.

The chain has TRBV19 and TRBJ1-5; D gene uncertain. The CDR3 runs 10 residues. Germline CDR1 LNHDA, CDR2 SQIVND (reference sequence). V lost 11 bases and J 5 bases, leaving 7 bases between the germline ends. CDR3 nucleotide sequence: TGTGCCCCCACATATCAGCCCCAGCATTTT. Amino acid sequence: CAPTYQPQHF.

A single count supports this clone. The chain employs TRBV4-1 and TRBJ1-1; D call uncertain. This CDR3 has 18 amino acids. V lost 0 bases, J lost 4 bases, and 21 bases lay in between. Germline-derived CDR1 and CDR2 are MGHRA and YSYEKL. The CDR3 region has the DNA TGCGCCAGCAGCCAAGAGGTCGGGGAGGCGACACACACCACTGAAGCTTTCTTT. Translated, it gives CASSQEVGEATHTTEAFF.

This chain connects TRBV2 to TRBJ2-3, with D perhaps matching TRBD1 (5 bases). Trimming shortened V by 6 bases and J by 4 bases, and 17 bases separated the two germline ends. CDR3 length: 15 residues. Germline values: CDR1 SNHLY, CDR2 FYNNEI. The CDR3 region is CASRVIGVLADTQYF. For the CDR3, the DNA is TGTGCCAGCAGGGTAATAGGGGTTCTGGCAGATACGCAGTATTTT.

This clone has more than one count but fewer than ten. V is TRBV14 and J is TRBJ2-5; 8 bases line up with TRBD1. J was trimmed by 5 bases and V by 6 bases; bases with no gene match: 11. The CDR3 spans 15 residues. The germline gives CDR1 SGHDN, CDR2 FVKESK. CDR3 coding DNA: TGTGCCAGCAGTCCGGGACAGGCGGGTGAGGAGACCCAGTACTTC. As protein: CASSPGQAGEETQYF.

The rearrangement uses TRBV29-1 and TRBJ2-5; 13 bases are a match to TRBD2. V shed 2 bases and J 5 bases; nucleotides not matched to a gene: 2. The CDR3 sequence is 14 residues long. Germline CDR1 is SQVTM and CDR2 is ANQGSEA. For the CDR3, the DNA is TGCAGCGTTGAAAGGACTAGCGGGAGTGAGACCCAGTACTTC. This sequence encodes CSVERTSGSETQYF.

The chain combines TRBV6-5 with TRBJ1-1; 8 bases fit TRBD1. The CDR3 is 16 residues long. The trim removed 2 bases at V and 0 bases at J, leaving 5 bases unmatched. Germline V CDR1 and CDR2: MNHEY, SVGAGI. This CDR3 reads CASSYRGTGMNTEAFF. DNA for the CDR3: TGTGCCAGCAGTTACCGCGGGACAGGAATGAACACTGAAGCTTTCTTT.

The gene calls are TRBV5-5 and TRBJ1-5, with 8 bases identical to TRBD1. The junction had 10 bases not matched to a gene; V was cut back by 3 bases and J by 2 bases. The germline V gene has CDR1 SGHKS and CDR2 YYEKEE (reference sequence). The CDR3 covers 17 residues. The CDR3 protein is CASSSAGQGVRNQPQHF. For the CDR3, the DNA is TGTGCCAGCAGCTCGGCCGGACAGGGTGTCCGCAATCAGCCCCAGCATTTT.

The chain carries TRBV6-1 and TRBJ2-1, with 9 bases lining up with TRBD2. V shed 6 bases and J 4 bases; nucleotides not matched to a gene: 7. The CDR3 consists of 15 residues. Germline V gives CDR1 MNHNS, CDR2 SASEGT. CDR3 in DNA: TGTGCCAGCAGAGACCTAGCGGGGAATTACAATGAGCAGTTCTTC. Protein: CASRDLAGNYNEQFF.

This clone was observed a single time. This rearrangement joins TRBV11-1 to TRBJ2-3; D gene ambiguous. V was trimmed by 4 bases and J by 1 base, leaving 6 bases between them. Germline CDR1 SGHAT, CDR2 FQDESV (reference sequence). The CDR3 length is 13 residues. The CDR3 DNA reads TGTGCCAGCAGCTCTAGGCGCACAGATACGCAGTATTTT. This translates into CASSSRRTDTQYF.

This chain joins TRBV14 and TRBJ1-1; D is perhaps TRBD1 (5 bases). V dropped 3 bases and J dropped 6 bases, with 26 bases sitting between them. The CDR3 sequence is 18 residues long. From germline, CDR1 is SGHDN and CDR2 FVKESK. CDR3 loop: CASSHAPLGGVSAPEAFF. The CDR3 DNA reads TGTGCCAGCAGCCATGCCCCCCTGGGAGGGGTAAGTGCCCCTGAAGCTTTCTTT.

The rearrangement uses TRBV9 and TRBJ2-2; TRBD2 aligns across 11 bases. V was clipped by 1 base and J by 6 bases; unmatched bases: 8. Germline CDR1 and CDR2: SGDLS and YYNGEE. This CDR3 spans 17 amino acids. CDR3 nucleotides: TGTGCCAGCAGCGTAATGTCACTAGCGGGAGCCCCCGGGGAGCTGTTTTTT. Amino acid sequence: CASSVMSLAGAPGELFF. Full variable domain (outside the CDR3, taken from reference TRBV9 and TRBJ2-2): DSGVTQTPKHLITATGQRVTLRCSPRSGDLSVYWYQQSLDQGLQFLIQYYNGEERAKGNILERFSAQQFPDLHSELNLSSLELGDSALYFCASSVMSLAGAPGELFFGEGSRLTVL.

The chain recombines TRBV11-2 with TRBJ1-2; 9 nucleotides agree with TRBD1. J gave up 2 bases and V 2 bases, and 9 bases lay outside the gene matches. CDR3 length equals 17 residues. Germline V lookup: CDR1 SGHAT, CDR2 FQNNGV. This chain's CDR3 is CASSLIGTGQWNYGYTF. For the CDR3, the DNA is TGTGCCAGCAGCTTAATTGGGACAGGGCAGTGGAACTATGGCTACACCTTC. The full variable domain, completed using reference TRBV11-2 and TRBJ1-2, is EAGVAQSPRYKIIEKRQSVAFWCNPISGHATLYWYQQILGQGPKLLIQFQNNGVVDDSQLPKDRFSAERLKGVDSTLKIQPAKLEDSAVYLCASSLIGTGQWNYGYTFGSGTRLTVV.

The chain is built from TRBV19 and TRBJ2-7, with D perhaps matching TRBD1 (5 bases). Trimming took off 4 bases at V and 2 bases at J, with 12 bases between the two ends. The germline gives CDR1 LNHDA, CDR2 SQIVND (reference sequence). The CDR3 length is 14 residues. In DNA form, the CDR3 reads TGTGCCAGTAGTACTGTATGGGGCGCCTACGAGCAGTACTTC. Protein sequence: CASSTVWGAYEQYF.

J is TRBJ2-2 and V is TRBV27, with D perhaps TRBD2 (7 bases). The CDR3 spans 16 residues. The germline V gene has CDR1 MNHEY and CDR2 SMNVEV (reference sequence). V was cut by 2 bases and J by 4 bases, with 14 bases left in between. DNA of the CDR3: TGTGCCAGCAGTTTAGTGGGGGGGGCGATCACCGGGGAGCTGTTTTTT. It codes for CASSLVGGAITGELFF.

The chain joins TRBV10-2 to TRBJ1-2, with D perhaps TRBD1 (5 bases). V lost 8 bases, J lost 0 bases, and 13 bases lay in between. This CDR3 is built from 14 residues. CDR1 and CDR2 (germline): WSHSY, SAAADI. The CDR3, as DNA: TGCGCCAGCTCGGGGGTTGCTACTAACTATGGCTACACCTTC. Its translation is CASSGVATNYGYTF.

This chain uses TRBV6-5 with TRBJ2-2, with D perhaps matching TRBD2 (5 bases). Per germline, CDR1 MNHEY and CDR2 SVGAGI. The CDR3 runs 16 residues. V was cut by 2 bases and J by 6 bases, with 16 bases left in between. Here the CDR3 DNA reads TGTGCCAGCAGTTACACACCACGGACGGACTCCGGGGAGCTGTTTTTT. Translation: CASSYTPRTDSGELFF.

The chain is built from TRBV19 and TRBJ1-2; 8 bases align to TRBD1. Germline V gene lookup returns CDR1 LNHDA and CDR2 SQIVND (reference sequence). V lost 3 bases to trimming and J lost 8 bases; unmatched junction nucleotides: 5. This CDR3 spans 13 amino acids. The chain's CDR3 is CASSIQGARGYTF. CDR3 sequence (DNA): TGTGCCAGTAGTATTCAGGGGGCGCGGGGCTACACCTTC.

The chain has TRBV12-5 and TRBJ1-2; the D gene is possibly TRBD1 (6 bases). Germline V gene lookup returns CDR1 LGHNT and CDR2 FRNRAP. This CDR3 contains 12 residues. Trimming shortened V by 5 bases and J by 8 bases, and 12 bases separated the two germline ends. The CDR3 nucleotides read TGTGCTAGTGGTCCCGGGGGGCGAGGCTACACCTTC. Protein sequence: CASGPGGRGYTF.

CDR3 coding DNA: TGTGCCAGTAGTAGCAGGAGGGGGCATGAGAACACTGAAGCTTTCTTT. This gives the protein CASSSRRGHENTEAFF. The rearrangement joins TRBV19 to TRBJ1-1; 7 nucleotides align to TRBD1. V lost 4 bases and J lost 1; bases outside the gene matches: 9. This CDR3 has 16 residues. Per germline, CDR1 LNHDA and CDR2 SQIVND (reference sequence). Filled out from reference TRBV19 and TRBJ1-1, the complete variable domain reads DGGITQSPKYLFRKEGQNVTLSCEQNLNHDAMYWYRQDPGQGLRLIYYSQIVNDFQKGDIAEGYSVSREKKESFPLTVTSAQKNPTAFYLCASSSRRGHENTEAFFGQGTRLTVV.

The chain employs TRBV5-5 and TRBJ2-7; no clear D gene. The ends were cut back, 0 bases at V and 4 bases at J, with 11 bases in the middle. Germline V lookup: CDR1 SGHKS, CDR2 YYEKEE (reference sequence). The CDR3 is 14 amino acids. The CDR3 protein is CASSLAGRLYEQYF. CDR3 sequence (DNA): TGTGCCAGCAGCTTGGCCGGCAGACTTTACGAGCAGTACTTC. Filled out from reference TRBV5-5 and TRBJ2-7, the complete variable domain reads DAGVTQSPTHLIKTRGQQVTLRCSPISGHKSVSWYQQVLGQGPQFIFQYYEKEERGRGNFPDRFSARQFPNYSSELNVNALLLGDSALYLCASSLAGRLYEQYFGPGTRLTVT.

This rearrangement joins TRBV4-3 to TRBJ1-6, with D hard to call. V was clipped by 0 bases and J by 9 bases, with 12 bases between them. CDR3 length: 15 amino acids. CDR1 is LGHNA, CDR2 YSLEER, per germline. The CDR3 coding sequence is TGCGCCAGCAGCCAAGATGGAGTGGGTGGTTCACCCCTCCACTTT. It is translated as CASSQDGVGGSPLHF.

The chain recombines TRBV7-9 with TRBJ2-5, with 12 bases fitting TRBD2. Losses at the gene ends were 5 bases for V and 2 bases for J; bases not matched to a gene: 6. The CDR3 sequence is 16 residues long. The germline CDR1 and CDR2 sequences are SEHNR and FQNEAQ (reference sequence). The CDR3 is CASSRLTSGGQETQYF. The CDR3 DNA reads TGTGCCAGCAGCCGTCTGACTAGCGGGGGACAAGAGACCCAGTACTTC.

V is TRBV20-1 and J is TRBJ2-3; the D is unclear. The length of the CDR3 is 11 residues. V was shortened by 1 base and J by 5 bases, with 4 bases between the two germline ends. In germline, CDR1 is DFQATT, CDR2 SNEGSKA (reference sequence). The CDR3 bases are TGCAGTGCTAGAGCCCTAGATACGCAGTATTTT. Amino acids: CSARALDTQYF.